The source of this TCR beta chain is a study of T cells in Graves' hyperthyroidism and ophthalmopathy. Study-wide results and limits: Ophthalmopathy was model-predicted a median around seven months pre-onset. In blood, most of the thyroid clonotypes expanded above 0.001 were also present. Ophthalmopathy stood apart from stable hyperthyroidism in a 13 V-J model.

TCR beta CDR3 regions were amplified from RNA. The primer set for the first-round RT-PCR of the TCR CDR3 was HTBI. TCRdb itself ran the multiplex PCR reads through MiXCR, one entry per CDR3 protein. The sample lists approximately 370,000 distinct CDR3 sequences, approximately 18% seen once, with approximately 35% in the top ten. This clonotype was picked up many times. Its target is unknown. V was clipped by 5 bases and J by 5 bases; unmatched bases: 5. CDR1 and CDR2 (germline): SEHNR, FQNEAQ (reference sequence). This CDR3 contains 14 residues. Diagnosis relied on clinical symptoms, serum thyroxine and TRAb, thyroid ultrasound and orbital computed tomography.

The sample taken for sequencing was blood. This TCR was sampled from a woman between 25 and 40 years old with Graves' hyperthyroidism that later progressed to Graves' ophthalmopathy. The gene calls are TRBV7-9 and TRBJ2-1; 8 nucleotides match TRBD1. The CDR3 sequence is CASSPRTGNNEQFF. The CDR3 nucleotides read TGTGCCAGCAGCCCGCGGACAGGGAACAATGAGCAGTTCTTC. Variable domain in full (rest from reference TRBV7-9 and TRBJ2-1): DTGVSQNPRHKITKRGQNVTFRCDPISEHNRLYWYRQTLGQGPEFLTYFQNEAQLEKSRLLSDRFSAERPKGSFSTLEIQRTEQGDSAMYLCASSPRTGNNEQFFGPGTRLTVL.